The 23 T cell receptor beta chains below come from one sample, sequenced in a study of blood T cell repertoires in COVID-19. Only in-frame clones appear in the TCRdb table, and some are missing; sequencing was by immunoSEQ multiplex PCR. In the table there are approximately 160,000 clones, around 90% of which are singletons. The source material was peripheral blood. The receptors here all came from a man aged 60-69 years with active or convalescent COVID-19.

This chain joins TRBV4-1 and TRBJ2-7, with 8 bases identical to TRBD2. This CDR3 contains 20 residues. The germline gives CDR1 MGHRA, CDR2 YSYEKL. Trimming removed 0 bases from V and 2 bases from J; junction bases left unmatched: 18. The CDR3 region is CASSQDLNRVRGGLAYEQYF. CDR3 in DNA: TGCGCCAGCAGCCAAGACCTTAACAGGGTAAGGGGGGGACTAGCCTACGAGCAGTACTTC.

This clone is a singleton in its sample. The gene calls are TRBV28 and TRBJ1-5; no firm D call. The CDR3 is 11 residues long. The ends were cut back, 3 bases at V and 6 bases at J, with 3 bases in the middle. The germline V gene encodes CDR1 MDHEN and CDR2 SYDVKM. CDR3 residues: CASSLSQPQHF. DNA of the CDR3: TGTGCCAGCAGTTTGAGTCAGCCCCAGCATTTT.

Comments on this clone: Additional DNA sequences in this sample encode the identical CDR3. The rearrangement links TRBV25-1 to TRBJ2-7; tentative D call: TRBD1 (6 bases). Trimming removed 5 bases at V and 4 bases at J, with 9 bases between. CDR1 is MGHDK and CDR2 is SYGVNS in the germline V gene. This CDR3 comprises 12 residues. CDR3 sequence reads: CASSLQGYEQYF. The CDR3, as DNA: TGTGCCAGCAGTTTACAGGGTTACGAGCAGTACTTC.

This CDR3 is CASRRDFSYEQYF. The CDR3 region has the DNA TGTGCCAGTAGGCGGGATTTTTCCTACGAGCAGTACTTC. The rearrangement uses TRBV19 and TRBJ2-7, with TRBD2 as a possible D gene (6 bases). Trimming stripped 6 bases from V and 1 base from J, with 10 bases between. Per the germline V gene, CDR1 is LNHDA and CDR2 is SQIVND (reference sequence). CDR3 length equals 13 residues.

V and J are TRBV4-2 and TRBJ2-1, with 7 nucleotides matching TRBD2. V gave up 3 bases and J gave up 1 base; unmatched junction bases: 9. The V gene's germline CDR1 is LGHNA and CDR2 YNFKEQ. This CDR3 has 17 residues. DNA of the CDR3: TGTGCCAGCAGCCAGGGAAGCGGGATGGGGTCCTACAATGAGCAGTTCTTC. Translating gives CASSQGSGMGSYNEQFF.

This chain uses TRBV6-4 with TRBJ2-1; 9 nucleotides line up with TRBD2. CDR1 and CDR2 (germline): MRHNA, SNTAGT. CDR3 length equals 15 residues. The J segment lost 3 bases and the V segment lost 2 bases, leaving 2 bases of the junction unmatched. Written as DNA, the CDR3 is TGTGCCAGCAGTGACGGACTAGCGAACTACAATGAGCAGTTCTTC. This translates into CASSDGLANYNEQFF.

This sequence joins TRBV18 and TRBJ2-7; 7 nucleotides agree with TRBD1. The V gene's germline CDR1 is KGHSH and CDR2 LQKENI. V lost 2 bases, J lost 5 bases, and 3 bases stayed unmatched. The CDR3 sequence is 13 residues long. CDR3 nucleotides: TGTGCCAGCTCACCAACAGGGGACCACGAGCAGTACTTC. Translated: CASSPTGDHEQYF.

This chain's CDR3 is CASSNIAGEYEQYF. The CDR3 coding sequence is TGTGCCAGCAGCAATATAGCGGGAGAATACGAGCAGTACTTC. The rearrangement uses TRBV3-1 (or the pseudogene TRBV3-2) and TRBJ2-7, with TRBD2 matching over 9 bases. J gave up 4 bases and V 5 bases, and 6 bases lay outside the gene matches. CDR1 and CDR2 from the germline V gene are LGHDT and YNNKEL (reference sequence). The CDR3 is made up of 14 amino acids.

DNA for the CDR3: TGCAGTGGGCCTGGGAACACTGAAGCTTTCTTT. Residues: CSGPGNTEAFF. The rearrangement links TRBV20-1 to TRBJ1-1; no definite D call. The germline V gene has CDR1 DFQATT and CDR2 SNEGSKA (reference sequence). The CDR3 is made up of 11 amino acids. Trimming removed 7 bases at V and 1 base at J, with 7 bases between.

This sequence joins TRBV4-1 and TRBJ1-2; D gene uncertain. Between the trimmed V and J ends, which lost 4 bases and 2 bases, there was a span of 11 bases. The CDR3 covers 14 residues. Germline lookup yields CDR1 MGHRA and CDR2 YSYEKL. CDR3 loop: CASSRDLGNYGYTF. The CDR3 nucleotides are TGCGCCAGCAGCCGCGACTTAGGAAACTATGGCTACACCTTC.

The rearrangement uses TRBV19 and TRBJ1-2; TRBD1 agrees at 7 bases. Germline V lookup: CDR1 LNHDA, CDR2 SQIVND (reference sequence). The trim removed 11 bases at V and 0 bases at J, leaving 12 bases unmatched. This CDR3 has 15 amino acids. CDR3 sequence: CACTDRQGANYGYTF. The CDR3 DNA is TGTGCCTGTACGGACAGGCAGGGCGCTAACTATGGCTACACCTTC.

The chain carries TRBV15 and TRBJ2-1; 8 nucleotides align to TRBD1. CDR3 length: 16 residues. V shed 5 bases, J shed 7 bases, and the junction held 13 bases outside the gene matches. Per the germline V gene, CDR1 is LNHNV and CDR2 is YYDKDF (reference sequence). In DNA, the CDR3 is TGTGCCACCAGCGGACAGGGCTCTACACCTAAGAATGAGCAGTTCTTC. Translated, it gives CATSGQGSTPKNEQFF. Full variable domain (outside the CDR3, taken from reference TRBV15 and TRBJ2-1): DAMVIQNPRYQVTQFGKPVTLSCSQTLNHNVMYWYQQKSSQAPKLLFHYYDKDFNNEADTPDNFQSRRPNTSFCFLDIRSPGLGDTAMYLCATSGQGSTPKNEQFFGPGTRLTVL.

The chain is built from TRBV6-5 and TRBJ2-3, with unresolved D. The CDR3 has 14 residues. The V gene's germline CDR1 is MNHEY and CDR2 SVGAGI. The V gene lost 0 bases and the J gene lost 2 bases, with 6 bases spanning the gap. In DNA form, the CDR3 reads TGTGCCAGCAGTTACTCGAGAAACACAGATACGCAGTATTTT. Its translation is CASSYSRNTDTQYF.

The chain uses TRBV6-6 and TRBJ1-5; TRBD1 matches 7 bases. CDR1 MNHNY and CDR2 SVGAGI come from the germline V gene (reference sequence). This CDR3 has 13 amino acids. Unmatched junction bases numbered 4, after V lost 6 bases and J lost 5 bases. The CDR3 DNA is TGTGCCAGCAGCGGACAGGTGGATCAGCCCCAGCATTTT. Translating gives CASSGQVDQPQHF.

This clone was detected once. V is TRBV6-5 and J is TRBJ1-6; 7 bases are shared with TRBD1. CDR3 length: 14 residues. Germline CDR1 MNHEY, CDR2 SVGAGI. Trimming cost V 5 bases and J 5 bases; bases outside gene matches: 3. The CDR3, as DNA: TGTGCCAGCAGTACTACAGGGGATAATTCACCCCTCCACTTT. This translates into CASSTTGDNSPLHF.

The chain uses TRBV7-6 and TRBJ2-1, with TRBD2 identical over 7 bases. The V segment lost 3 bases and the J segment 2 bases; nucleotides outside the gene matches: 4. Germline CDR1 reads SGHVS; CDR2 reads FNYEAQ. This CDR3 is built from 15 residues. The CDR3 DNA sequence: TGTGCCAGCAGCTTCGAGCGGGGTACCTACAATGAGCAGTTCTTC. Protein: CASSFERGTYNEQFF. Using reference TRBV7-6 and TRBJ2-1 for the parts outside the CDR3, the full variable domain is GAGVSQSPRYKVTKRGQDVALRCDPISGHVSLYWYRQALGQGPEFLTYFNYEAQQDKSGLPNDRFSAERPEGSISTLTIQRTEQRDSAMYRCASSFERGTYNEQFFGPGTRLTVL.

The rearrangement uses TRBV4-1 and TRBJ2-1, with TRBD2 identical over 11 bases. Trimming took 2 bases from V and 7 from J; bases not matched to a gene: 4. Germline V gene data show CDR1 as MGHRA and CDR2 as YSYEKL. The CDR3 extends over 15 amino acids. Here the CDR3 DNA reads TGCGCCAGCAGCCAATATAGCGGGGGGGGTAATGAGCAGTTCTTC. Translating it yields CASSQYSGGGNEQFF.

The chain has TRBV28 and TRBJ1-1, with D perhaps TRBD1 (5 bases). CDR1 MDHEN and CDR2 SYDVKM come from the germline V gene. This CDR3 region has 18 residues. With 4 bases removed from V and 2 bases from J, the gap between germline ends came to 23 bases. The CDR3 DNA sequence: TGTGCCAGCAGTTCACCTGGGGGGGGATTCAGCACAAACACTGAAGCTTTCTTT. Translated, it gives CASSSPGGGFSTNTEAFF. The full variable domain, with the rest looked up from reference TRBV28 and TRBJ1-1, is DVKVTQSSRYLVKRTGEKVFLECVQDMDHENMFWYRQDPGLGLRLIYFSYDVKMKEKGDIPEGYSVSREKKERFSLILESASTNQTSMYLCASSSPGGGFSTNTEAFFGQGTRLTVV.

For this clone: Within the sample, other DNA sequences also encode this same CDR3. The rearrangement joins TRBV12-5 to TRBJ1-2; D gene ambiguous. CDR1 and CDR2 (germline): LGHNT, FRNRAP. This CDR3 contains 14 residues. V lost 1 base and J lost 4, with 10 bases in between. CDR3 sequence: CASGLATEGYGYTF. In DNA form, the CDR3 reads TGTGCTAGTGGTTTGGCAACGGAGGGCTATGGCTACACCTTC.

The chain couples TRBV10-3 to TRBJ2-7; 7 positions agree with TRBD2. Losses at the gene ends were 6 bases for V and 5 bases for J; bases not matched to a gene: 7. From germline, CDR1 is ENHRY and CDR2 SYGVKD. The CDR3 is 13 amino acids. CDR3 nucleotides: TGTGCCATCAGCGCCACTAGCGCTAACGAGCAGTACTTC. Translating it yields CAISATSANEQYF.

The rearrangement links TRBV10-3 to TRBJ1-6; 8 nucleotides match TRBD1. The CDR3 consists of 19 residues. Germline loops: CDR1 ENHRY, CDR2 SYGVKD. The ends lost 3 bases at V and 3 bases at J; junction bases unmatched: 13. CDR3 in amino acids: CAISDPHRRQGSYNSPLHF. CDR3 sequence (DNA): TGTGCCATCAGTGATCCGCATAGGAGACAGGGGAGCTATAATTCACCCCTCCACTTT.

The chain combines TRBV3-1 (or the pseudogene TRBV3-2) with TRBJ1-1; D is uncertain. The V gene lost 0 bases and the J gene lost 5 bases, with 10 bases spanning the gap. Germline V lookup: CDR1 LGHDT, CDR2 YNNKEL (reference sequence). The CDR3 has 14 amino acids. CDR3 protein: CASSQDGMETEAFF. DNA for the CDR3: TGTGCCAGCAGCCAAGACGGGATGGAGACTGAAGCTTTCTTT.

The CDR3 reads CASSLNGRVEETQYF. As DNA, the CDR3 is TGTGCCAGCAGCTTAAATGGGAGGGTGGAAGAGACCCAGTACTTC. The chain employs TRBV7-9 and TRBJ2-5; 7 positions agree with TRBD2. V trimming: 2 bases; J trimming: 3 bases; junction bases outside the gene matches: 6. Germline V gene data show CDR1 as SEHNR and CDR2 as FQNEAQ (reference sequence). The CDR3 contains 15 residues.